This TCR beta chain stems from a study of cytomegalovirus exposure and HLA in healthy donors. Remarks on this clone: Its specificity is unknown.

General study points: Researchers reported that a few CMV-associated chains were confirmed in vitro as CMV antigen-specific.

Vbeta (60) and Jbeta (13) primers were used in the PCR. The repertoire was sequenced with immunoSEQ multiplex PCR; TCRdb's copy has only in-frame clones and lacks some. Seen here are around 96,000 clones, 55% to 75% observed once, and the top ten hold roughly 3%. CDR3 size: 18 residues. The V gene lost 2 bases and the J gene lost 0 bases, with 17 bases spanning the gap. CDR1 is MGHRA, CDR2 YSYEKL, per germline. Despite likely unrecorded immune exposures, the donors were nominally healthy at the time of sampling. The rearrangement links TRBV4-1 to TRBJ1-3, with D maybe TRBD1 (6 bases). What was sequenced was PBMCs. This clonotype was obtained from a man aged 55 to 70 in good health and CMV-seronegative. CDR3 loop: CASSQHRDIKSSGNTIYF. DNA of the CDR3: TGCGCCAGCAGCCAACACCGGGACATCAAGAGCTCTGGAAACACCATATATTTT.